The 3 T cell receptor beta chains given below trace back to one sample, sequenced in a study of cytomegalovirus exposure and HLA in healthy donors. Assay: immunoSEQ multiplex PCR; the TCRdb copy retains only in-frame clones and omits some. The sample shows over 150,000 clones, about 80% of them seen only once. Input material: PBMCs. The receptor source for this set is a woman in her late teens or twenties in good health and CMV-seropositive.

This chain uses TRBV6-1 with TRBJ2-3, with 10 nucleotides matching TRBD1. CDR1 is MNHNS, CDR2 SASEGT, per germline. The length of the CDR3 is 15 residues. After removal of 6 bases from V and 2 bases from J, the junction contained 5 bases not matched to a gene. This chain's CDR3 is CASSLDRGYTDTQYF. In nucleotides, the CDR3 is TGTGCCAGCAGCTTGGACAGGGGGTACACAGATACGCAGTATTTT.

This rearrangement joins TRBV4-2 to TRBJ1-1, with 7 bases fitting TRBD1. V dropped 0 bases and J dropped 3; count of bases not matched to a gene: 4. CDR3 length: 15 amino acids. CDR1 LGHNA and CDR2 YNFKEQ come from the germline V gene. The CDR3 sequence: CASSQDYRGDTEAFF. The CDR3 DNA sequence: TGTGCCAGCAGCCAAGATTACAGGGGCGACACTGAAGCTTTCTTT.

The gene calls are TRBV6-1 and TRBJ1-2; 10 bases match TRBD1. Germline values: CDR1 MNHNS, CDR2 SASEGT. The trim removed 11 bases at V and 7 bases at J, leaving 10 bases unmatched. The CDR3 extends over 13 amino acids. Written as DNA, the CDR3 is TGTGCCTCCGAAGGGGGACAGGGGTTTGGCTACACCTTC. It yields the protein CASEGGQGFGYTF.